Listed here is a single T cell receptor (beta chain). What it binds is unknown. This entry belongs to a study of blood T cells in healthy people across ages. Regarding the study as a whole: What prevented conclusive comparison of naive and antigen-experienced cells was that PBMCs were unsorted.

Together with a sample-barcoded 5' primer, a J-beta primer mix was included in a second PCR lasting about 7 to 12 cycles. TCRdb independently ran MiXCR on the 5' RACE reads; one entry per CDR3 protein. The data show hundreds of thousands of distinct CDR3 sequences, over 20% seen once. The receptor comes from a man in his 70s in good health. Specimen: blood.

The CDR3 reads CASISDRPQPQHF. CDR3 nucleotide sequence: TGTGCCAGCATTTCAGACAGGCCACAGCCCCAGCATTTT. The rearrangement links TRBV6-8 to TRBJ1-5; weak D call: TRBD1 (6 bases). Trimming took 7 bases from V and 7 from J, leaving 14 bases between them. The CDR3 extends over 13 amino acids. Germline V gene lookup returns CDR1 MNHGY and CDR2 SAAAGT.